The 30 T cell receptor beta chains below come from one sample, sequenced in a study of human T cells and chemical hapten exposure. Documented time point: pre-sensitization, week 0. Treatment given: therapeutic diphenylcyclopropenone sensitization with weekly scalp DPC. TCRdb ran MiXCR on the RACE reads and lists one entry per CDR3 protein. The sample consists of around 200,000 distinct CDR3 sequences, roughly 30% of them appearing once. Sequences were derived from whole blood, sampled in connection with sensitization to the hapten diphenylcyclopropenone (DPC). These receptors all come from a woman between 25 and 40 years old with alopecia areata. Some clones in this sample may be carry-over from other donors' samples.

This clonotype occurred a few times. An end of the junction differs from the germline gene, which may be a read error. The V call is TRBV6-4, the J call TRBJ2-1, with D perhaps TRBD1 (8 bases). CDR1 and CDR2 from the germline V gene are MRHNA and SNTAGT. The CDR3 spans 14 residues. The CDR3 region is CASSDPQGGNEQFF. The CDR3, as DNA: TGCGCCAGCAGTGACCCACAGGGGGGGAATGAGCAGTTCTTC.

This clonotype has just a few counts. The J gene is TRBJ1-1, the V gene TRBV28; D gene unclear. The germline CDR1 and CDR2 sequences are MDHEN and SYDVKM. CDR3 length: 12 amino acids. V lost 3 bases to trimming and J lost 11 bases, with 13 bases between them. CDR3 sequence (DNA): TGTGCCAGCAGTTTGCCTCGAGGTATGGCTTTCTTT. Protein sequence: CASSLPRGMAFF.

The chain combines TRBV6-2 or TRBV6-3 with TRBJ2-1, with 10 nucleotides matching TRBD2. V shed 5 bases and J 8 bases; nucleotides not matched to a gene: 12. Per germline, CDR1 MNHEY and CDR2 SVGEGT. The CDR3 consists of 16 residues. The CDR3 sequence: CASSENPGLASHEQFF. The CDR3 DNA is TGTGCCAGCAGTGAGAATCCGGGACTAGCGTCCCATGAGCAGTTCTTC.

The CDR3 region is CAISTQGADEQFF. In nucleotides, the CDR3 is TGTGCCATCAGCACACAGGGTGCGGATGAGCAGTTCTTC. The V call is TRBV10-3, the J call TRBJ2-1; the D gene is possibly TRBD1 (6 bases). Per the germline V gene, CDR1 is ENHRY and CDR2 is SYGVKD. This CDR3 region has 13 residues. The germline V and J ends were trimmed by 6 bases and 8 bases, with 14 bases remaining between them.

This clonotype turned up a few times. The V call is TRBV7-2, the J call TRBJ2-2, with 8 bases fitting TRBD1. The V gene end was trimmed by 5 bases and the J gene end by 0 bases; junction bases not matched to a gene: 8. This CDR3 region has 17 residues. From germline, CDR1 is SGHTA and CDR2 FQGNSA. The DNA of the CDR3 is TGTGCCAGCAGCCGTCCTAGACAGGGGACGAACACCGGGGAGCTGTTTTTT. This sequence encodes CASSRPRQGTNTGELFF.

This chain uses TRBV12-5 with TRBJ2-5, with 8 bases matching TRBD2. From germline, CDR1 is LGHNT and CDR2 FRNRAP. With V trimmed by 1 base and J by 4 bases, 14 bases remained unmatched. This CDR3 contains 18 residues. Written as DNA, the CDR3 is TGTGCTAGTGGTTTGGGGCTAGCGGGCCCCCTGAGCCGAGAGACCCAGTACTTC. Its protein product is CASGLGLAGPLSRETQYF.

The V gene is TRBV5-5, the J gene TRBJ2-2; no clear D gene. The CDR3 has 15 amino acids. V lost 0 bases and J 8 bases, leaving 14 bases between the germline ends. From germline, CDR1 is SGHKS and CDR2 YYEKEE (reference sequence). In DNA form, the CDR3 reads TGTGCCAGCAGCTTGGGTTTGTCGGATTGGGGGGAGCTGTTTTTT. This translates into CASSLGLSDWGELFF.

With respect to this clonotype: A junction end diverges from the germline sequence, so it may reflect a read error. The chain recombines TRBV7-7 with TRBJ2-1; D is perhaps TRBD2 (5 bases). The CDR3 sequence is 15 residues long. CDR1 and CDR2 from the germline V gene are SSHAT and FNYEAQ (reference sequence). The CDR3 here is CASSPLVESYNEQFF. Written as DNA, the CDR3 is TGTGCTAGCAGCCCACTAGTGGAGTCCTACAATGAGCAGTTCTTC.

This clonotype was found many times. The gene calls are TRBV29-1 and TRBJ2-7; tentative D call: TRBD1 (5 bases). The CDR3 is made up of 12 amino acids. V lost 4 bases to trimming and J lost 5 bases, with 12 bases between them. Germline V gene lookup returns CDR1 SQVTM and CDR2 ANQGSEA. CDR3: CSVGRGNNEQYF. In DNA form, the CDR3 reads TGCAGCGTTGGAAGGGGTAACAACGAGCAGTACTTC.

The chain uses TRBV29-1 and TRBJ2-5; 7 nucleotides agree with TRBD2. This CDR3 has 13 residues. Unmatched junction bases numbered 11, after V lost 8 bases and J lost 5 bases. Looked up from germline, CDR1 is SQVTM and CDR2 is ANQGSEA. This chain's CDR3 is CSFGEGGHETQYF. CDR3 bases: TGCAGCTTCGGAGAGGGAGGGCACGAGACCCAGTACTTC.

The J gene is TRBJ2-7, the V gene TRBV29-1; tentatively, D is TRBD1 (5 bases). V was trimmed by 5 bases and J by 6 bases, leaving 17 bases between them. CDR1 is SQVTM and CDR2 is ANQGSEA in the germline V gene. The CDR3 sequence is 13 residues long. CDR3 sequence: CSVIGSGIGEQYF. The DNA for the CDR3 is TGCAGCGTTATAGGCTCAGGGATCGGCGAGCAGTACTTC.

This clonotype turned up a few times. The V call is TRBV24-1, the J call TRBJ1-5; maybe TRBD1 (5 bases). V lost 9 bases and J lost 1, with 9 bases in between. From germline, CDR1 is KGHDR and CDR2 SFDVKD. The CDR3 runs to 13 residues. The CDR3 sequence: CATGGGSNQPQHF. In DNA form, the CDR3 reads TGTGCCACCGGGGGGGGAAGCAATCAGCCCCAGCATTTT.

This clonotype was seen a few times. This chain uses TRBV2 with TRBJ2-2, with no clear D. Trimming cost V 5 bases and J 8 bases, with 18 bases left between them. The germline V gene encodes CDR1 SNHLY and CDR2 FYNNEI. The CDR3 is made up of 15 amino acids. The DNA for the CDR3 is TGTGCCAGCAGTTACTATGGTCAACCGGGTGGGGAGCTGTTTTTT. This sequence encodes CASSYYGQPGGELFF.

The J gene is TRBJ2-7, the V gene TRBV7-9, with no clear D. The CDR3 is 14 residues long. Trimming left V 5 bases short and J 5 bases short, with 16 bases between. Germline CDR1 reads SEHNR; CDR2 reads FQNEAQ (reference sequence). Here the CDR3 reads CASSHLGQLNEQYF. The CDR3 region has the DNA TGTGCCAGCAGCCACCTCGGGCAGCTTAACGAGCAGTACTTC.

In its sample, this clonotype was seen a few times. This rearrangement joins TRBV2 to TRBJ2-1; 11 bases align to TRBD2. Germline trimming cut 6 bases from V and 7 bases from J; bases unmatched to any gene: 8. The CDR3 totals 15 residues. Germline V lookup: CDR1 SNHLY, CDR2 FYNNEI. CDR3 region: CASSGGLAERNEQFF. CDR3 coding DNA: TGTGCCAGCAGCGGGGGACTAGCGGAGAGGAATGAGCAGTTCTTC. Based on the CDR3 plus reference TRBV2 and TRBJ2-1, the full variable domain is EPEVTQTPSHQVTQMGQEVILRCVPISNHLYFYWYRQILGQKVEFLVSFYNNEISEKSEIFDDQFSVERPDGSNFTLKIRSTKLEDSAMYFCASSGGLAERNEQFFGPGTRLTVL.

V is TRBV7-7 and J is TRBJ1-1; D gene uncertain. Trimming removed 1 base from V and 1 base from J, with 13 bases in between. CDR3 length: 16 residues. Per the germline V gene, CDR1 is SSHAT and CDR2 is FNYEAQ (reference sequence). CDR3 nucleotides: TGTGCCAGCAGCTTAGGACCCGAACGGACGAACACTGAAGCTTTCTTT. Translation: CASSLGPERTNTEAFF.

This clonotype was detected only a few times. The rearrangement joins TRBV27 to TRBJ2-3, with 11 bases lining up with TRBD2. The CDR3 has 15 amino acids. CDR1 and CDR2 from the germline V gene are MNHEY and SMNVEV (reference sequence). V lost 3 bases to trimming and J lost 6 bases; unmatched junction nucleotides: 5. CDR3 protein: CASSFGLAGRDTQYF. The CDR3 region has the DNA TGTGCCAGCAGTTTCGGACTAGCGGGCCGGGATACGCAGTATTTT.

The genes are TRBV7-2 and TRBJ1-5; D is unclear. The germline V and J ends were trimmed by 1 base and 1 base, with 8 bases remaining between them. The CDR3 consists of 15 residues. The germline V gene has CDR1 SGHTA and CDR2 FQGNSA. CDR3 in amino acids: CASSLEGRSNQPQHF. Here the CDR3 DNA reads TGTGCCAGCAGCTTAGAAGGAAGGAGCAATCAGCCCCAGCATTTT.

The chain is built from TRBV27 and TRBJ2-5; D not resolved. CDR1 and CDR2 from the germline V gene are MNHEY and SMNVEV (reference sequence). This CDR3 contains 13 residues. Trimming cost V 2 bases and J 4 bases, with 8 bases left between them. CDR3 amino acids: CASSLVGRETQYF. CDR3 DNA: TGTGCCAGCAGTTTAGTAGGGCGAGAGACCCAGTACTTC.

V is TRBV2 and J is TRBJ2-1; D unclear. Trimming left V 4 bases short and J 4 bases short, with 17 bases between. This CDR3 is built from 16 residues. The V gene's germline CDR1 is SNHLY and CDR2 FYNNEI. CDR3 nucleotides: TGTGCCAGCAGTGTTTTTCCGATGAGAGAATACAATGAGCAGTTCTTC. Amino acid sequence: CASSVFPMREYNEQFF. Full variable domain (outside the CDR3, taken from reference TRBV2 and TRBJ2-1): EPEVTQTPSHQVTQMGQEVILRCVPISNHLYFYWYRQILGQKVEFLVSFYNNEISEKSEIFDDQFSVERPDGSNFTLKIRSTKLEDSAMYFCASSVFPMREYNEQFFGPGTRLTVL.

In this sample, this clonotype turned up a few times. The rearrangement links TRBV4-1 to TRBJ1-4, with D possibly matching TRBD1 (6 bases). This CDR3 contains 14 residues. V shed 5 bases and J shed 7 bases, with 14 bases lying between them. CDR1 is MGHRA, CDR2 YSYEKL, per germline. The chain's CDR3 is CASSKGGSGEKLFF. In DNA form, the CDR3 reads TGCGCCAGCAGCAAAGGGGGTTCGGGTGAAAAACTGTTTTTT.

This clonotype was observed a handful of times. This sequence joins TRBV11-2 and TRBJ1-1; the match to TRBD1 covers 9 bases. V trimming: 5 bases; J trimming: 5 bases; junction bases outside the gene matches: 6. The germline V gene encodes CDR1 SGHAT and CDR2 FQNNGV. The CDR3 runs 14 residues. As DNA, the CDR3 is TGTGCCAGCAGCCAGGACAGGGGAGGGACTGAAGCTTTCTTT. Its protein product is CASSQDRGGTEAFF.

This chain connects TRBV27 to TRBJ1-1; maybe TRBD1 (6 bases). The CDR3 spans 14 residues. CDR1 is MNHEY, CDR2 SMNVEV, per germline (reference sequence). V lost 6 bases to trimming and J lost 5 bases, with 16 bases between them. The CDR3 is CASRLQGGGTEAFF. CDR3 DNA: TGTGCCAGCAGACTGCAGGGAGGGGGGACTGAAGCTTTCTTT.

The chain combines TRBV29-1 with TRBJ2-7, with D perhaps TRBD2 (7 bases). Trimming took 7 bases from V and 6 from J, leaving 16 bases between them. Germline lookup yields CDR1 SQVTM and CDR2 ANQGSEA. The CDR3 covers 12 residues. Here the CDR3 reads CSGGRGKTEQYF. DNA of the CDR3: TGCAGCGGGGGGAGGGGGAAGACCGAGCAGTACTTC.

This chain connects TRBV7-2 to TRBJ2-1, with a tentative D call TRBD2 (6 bases). Germline assignment: CDR1 SGHTA and CDR2 FQGNSA. Trimming shortened V by 6 bases and J by 5 bases, and 17 bases separated the two germline ends. The CDR3 totals 15 residues. Written as DNA, the CDR3 is TGTGCCAGCAGAAATAGGGACGGGGGAAACAATGAGCAGTTCTTC. Translation: CASRNRDGGNNEQFF. The complete variable domain, with remaining parts taken from reference TRBV7-2 and TRBJ2-1, reads GAGVSQSPSNKVTEKGKDVELRCDPISGHTALYWYRQSLGQGLEFLIYFQGNSAPDKSGLPSDRFSAERTGGSVSTLTIQRTQQEDSAVYLCASRNRDGGNNEQFFGPGTRLTVL.

This clonotype turned up a few times. The chain links TRBV4-2 to TRBJ2-6; D gene ambiguous. Germline V CDR1 and CDR2: LGHNA, YNFKEQ. This CDR3 is built from 19 residues. Trimming removed 2 bases from V and 0 bases from J, with 17 bases in between. In DNA form, the CDR3 reads TGTGCCAGCAGCCAACGTTCGTTCGGTCAGAACTCTGGGGCCAACGTCCTGACTTTC. Translated, it gives CASSQRSFGQNSGANVLTF.

This clonotype was detected a few times. The chain recombines TRBV5-5 with TRBJ1-1; D is perhaps TRBD1 (5 bases). Germline loops: CDR1 SGHKS, CDR2 YYEKEE (reference sequence). Trimming removed 6 bases from V and 6 bases from J, with 12 bases in between. This CDR3 has 12 amino acids. CDR3 in amino acids: CASKRGFAEAFF. The CDR3 nucleotides read TGTGCCAGCAAACGGGGCTTCGCTGAAGCTTTCTTT.

This clonotype was seen more than once but under ten times. The rearrangement uses TRBV27 and TRBJ2-5; no clear D gene. The CDR3 extends over 15 amino acids. The germline V gene encodes CDR1 MNHEY and CDR2 SMNVEV (reference sequence). The germline V and J ends were trimmed by 4 bases and 0 bases, with 12 bases remaining between them. CDR3 sequence reads: CASSSRGRNQETQYF. In DNA form, the CDR3 reads TGTGCCAGCAGTTCCCGAGGACGGAACCAAGAGACCCAGTACTTC.

The V and J genes are TRBV7-2 and TRBJ2-7; 8 nucleotides line up with TRBD1. Per the germline V gene, CDR1 is SGHTA and CDR2 is FQGNSA. J gave up 0 bases and V 5 bases, and 12 bases lay outside the gene matches. CDR3 length equals 17 residues. CDR3 nucleotide sequence: TGTGCCAGCAGCCCCCGATTAGACAGGGGCAACTCCTACGAGCAGTACTTC. This sequence encodes CASSPRLDRGNSYEQYF.

The chain joins TRBV6-5 to TRBJ2-2, with D possibly being TRBD2 (5 bases). CDR3 length equals 16 residues. CDR1 and CDR2 from the germline V gene are MNHEY and SVGAGI. Deletions cut 4 bases from V and 6 bases from J, with 18 bases between. The CDR3 loop is CASSFSTPGWAGELFF. The CDR3 nucleotides are TGTGCCAGCAGTTTTTCTACCCCGGGATGGGCCGGGGAGCTGTTTTTT.